The present T cell receptor (beta chain) was sequenced within a study of T cells in Graves' hyperthyroidism and ophthalmopathy. Study-wide context: Peripheral blood specimens were obtained at initial diagnosis, prior to any treatment.

Diagnostic decisions used clinical symptoms, serum thyroxine and TRAb, thyroid ultrasound and orbital computed tomography. Study findings and constraints: Blood also held most thyroid clonotypes expanded beyond 0.001. Before onset, ophthalmopathy was predicted by the model a median about 6.2 months earlier.

V was trimmed by 6 bases and J by 7 bases, leaving 16 bases between them. This CDR3 is 14 amino acids long. Per the germline V gene, CDR1 is MDHEN and CDR2 is SYDVKM. This clonotype has a count of ten or more. As yet, its antigen is unknown. Amplification yielded TCR beta CDR3 regions, with RNA transcripts as the source. HTBI primers drove first-round RT-PCR of the TCR CDR3. From the multiplex PCR reads, TCRdb called clonotypes with MiXCR, one entry per CDR3 protein. The table includes about 420,000 distinct CDR3 sequences, roughly an eighth detected once. The sequencing input was blood. The sequence derives from a woman under 30 with Graves' hyperthyroidism. This chain connects TRBV28 to TRBJ1-5; unclear D gene. The CDR3 here is CASSSRGSGQPQHF. The DNA of the CDR3 is TGTGCCAGCAGCTCCCGGGGATCAGGCCAGCCCCAGCATTTT.